The rows below give T cell receptor beta chains drawn from one sample of a study of neurological immune-mediated disorders. Using its own MiXCR run on the 5' RACE reads, TCRdb lists one record per CDR3 protein. The sample holds over 35,000 distinct CDR3 sequences, about 2.5% seen once. The sequenced sample was PBMCs. The source is a man aged 45-65 years with multiple sclerosis. Each CDR3 is given with its conserved first and last residue. A D gene is named only where the DNA matches it firmly. Clone sizes are given selectively: once, few, many, or a class where the clone is expanded.

j_gene: TRBJ2-5
v_gene: TRBV15
d_gene: .
abundance: many
CDR3nt: TGTGCCACCAGCAGAGTGGACAGAAAAGAGACCCAGTACTTC
CDR3aa: CATSRVDRKETQYF

j_gene: TRBJ2-6
v_gene: TRBV5-1
d_gene: .
abundance: many
CDR3nt: TGCGCCAGCAGCTTGGAACAGGTCACTGGGGCCAACGTCCTGACTTTC
CDR3aa: CASSLEQVTGANVLTF

j_gene: TRBJ2-7
v_gene: TRBV10-2
d_gene: .
abundance: many
CDR3nt: TGCGCCAGCAGTGCTGAGTCCTACGAGCAGTACTTC
CDR3aa: CASSAESYEQYF

j_gene: TRBJ1-2
v_gene: TRBV9
d_gene: TRBD1
abundance: many
CDR3nt: TGTGCCAGCAGCGCAGATCCGGGACAGGGGTATGGTGGCTACACCTTC
CDR3aa: CASSADPGQGYGGYTF

j_gene: TRBJ1-1
v_gene: TRBV2
d_gene: .
abundance: many
CDR3nt: TGTGCCAGCAGTGAACACGTAGGAGGAGGTGAAGCTTTCTTT
CDR3aa: CASSEHVGGGEAFF

j_gene: TRBJ2-3
v_gene: TRBV20-1
d_gene: .
abundance: many
CDR3nt: TGCAGTGCGGGAGGCACAGATACGCAGTATTTT
CDR3aa: CSAGGTDTQYF

j_gene: TRBJ2-2
v_gene: TRBV2
d_gene: .
abundance: .
CDR3nt: TGTGCCAGCAACCCCCGGGCCGCCGGGGAGCTGTTTTTT
CDR3aa: CASNPRAAGELFF

j_gene: TRBJ1-4
v_gene: TRBV7-9
d_gene: TRBD1
abundance: many
CDR3nt: TGTGCCAGCAGCTCCCGGACAGGACAAAATGAAAAACTGTTTTTT
CDR3aa: CASSSRTGQNEKLFF

j_gene: TRBJ1-4
v_gene: TRBV6-5
d_gene: .
abundance: few
CDR3nt: TGTGCCAGCAGGGCCGGGGGGATCGGTGAAAAACTGTTTTTT
CDR3aa: CASRAGGIGEKLFF

j_gene: TRBJ2-1
v_gene: TRBV10-3
d_gene: TRBD2
abundance: many
CDR3nt: TGTGCCATAGGGACTAGCGGGGCCTACAATGAGCAGTTCTTC
CDR3aa: CAIGTSGAYNEQFF

j_gene: TRBJ1-5
v_gene: TRBV21-1
d_gene: .
abundance: many
CDR3nt: TGTGCCAGCAGCAAATCGAAGCAGCCCCAGCATTTT
CDR3aa: CASSKSKQPQHF

j_gene: TRBJ1-1
v_gene: TRBV12-3/TRBV12-4
d_gene: .
abundance: few
CDR3nt: TGTGCCAGCAGTTTATTGACCCCTAGTACTGAAGCTTTCTTT
CDR3aa: CASSLLTPSTEAFF

j_gene: TRBJ1-5
v_gene: TRBV18
d_gene: .
abundance: few
CDR3nt: TGTGCCAGCTCACCCAGAGAGGGGCCGCCCCAGAATTTT
CDR3aa: CASSPREGPPQNF

j_gene: TRBJ1-4
v_gene: TRBV7-2
d_gene: .
abundance: many
CDR3nt: TGTGCCAGCAGCTTCAAGTTGAGGACAATTGCAACTAATGAAAAACTGTTTTTT
CDR3aa: CASSFKLRTIATNEKLFF

j_gene: TRBJ2-7
v_gene: TRBV7-6
d_gene: .
abundance: many
CDR3nt: TGTGCCAGCAGTTCAGGGAATACCCTCTACGAGCAGTACTTC
CDR3aa: CASSSGNTLYEQYF

j_gene: TRBJ2-5
v_gene: TRBV28
d_gene: .
abundance: many
CDR3nt: TGTGCCAGCAGCCGTAACCGGGGCTTTTTAGGAGAGACCCAGTACTTC
CDR3aa: CASSRNRGFLGETQYF

j_gene: TRBJ1-5
v_gene: TRBV20-1
d_gene: .
abundance: .
CDR3nt: TGCAGTGCTATTGATTTACAGCCTGGACGCAATCAGCCCCAGAATTTT
CDR3aa: CSAIDLQPGRNQPQNF

j_gene: TRBJ1-5
v_gene: TRBV12-3/TRBV12-4
d_gene: .
abundance: many
CDR3nt: TGTGCCAGCAGTATAAGCCGGGAGAGCAATCAGCCCCAGCATTTT
CDR3aa: CASSISRESNQPQHF

j_gene: TRBJ2-1
v_gene: TRBV12-3/TRBV12-4
d_gene: .
abundance: many
CDR3nt: TGTGCCAGCAGCGGACAGGGAGGGTACAATGAGCAGTTCTTC
CDR3aa: CASSGQGGYNEQFF

j_gene: TRBJ2-3
v_gene: TRBV12-3/TRBV12-4
d_gene: TRBD2
abundance: .
CDR3nt: TGTGCCAGCAGTTTAGGTAGCGGGGGTACAAACACAGATACGCAGTATTTT
CDR3aa: CASSLGSGGTNTDTQYF

j_gene: TRBJ2-7
v_gene: TRBV7-8
d_gene: TRBD1
abundance: many
CDR3nt: TGTGCCAGCAGCGAGGACAGGGCCGAGCAGTACTTC
CDR3aa: CASSEDRAEQYF

j_gene: TRBJ1-2
v_gene: TRBV5-1
d_gene: .
abundance: many
CDR3nt: TGCGCCAGCAGCTCGAGAGCGGGGGGCAACTATGGCTACACCTTC
CDR3aa: CASSSRAGGNYGYTF

j_gene: TRBJ1-6
v_gene: TRBV5-1
d_gene: TRBD1
abundance: many
CDR3nt: TGCGCCAGCAGCTCGGGACAGAAATATAATTCACCCCTCCACTTT
CDR3aa: CASSSGQKYNSPLHF

j_gene: TRBJ2-2
v_gene: TRBV18
d_gene: .
abundance: many
CDR3nt: TGTGCCAGCTCAATAGCGGTCACCGGGGAGCTGTTTTTT
CDR3aa: CASSIAVTGELFF

j_gene: TRBJ2-5
v_gene: TRBV19
d_gene: TRBD1
abundance: many
CDR3nt: TGTGCCACCAGGCATAGGGGGCTCCAAGAGACCCAGTACTTC
CDR3aa: CATRHRGLQETQYF

j_gene: TRBJ2-7
v_gene: TRBV3-1
d_gene: .
abundance: many
CDR3nt: TGTGCCAGCAGCCCCAACTTGAGACGCTACGAGCAGTACTTC
CDR3aa: CASSPNLRRYEQYF

j_gene: TRBJ2-1
v_gene: TRBV5-1
d_gene: .
abundance: many
CDR3nt: TGCGCCAGCAGCACACTAGGGGATGAGCAGTTCTTC
CDR3aa: CASSTLGDEQFF

j_gene: TRBJ2-1
v_gene: TRBV5-1
d_gene: .
abundance: many
CDR3nt: TGCGCCAGCAGCCGAGGGACTTCAGACTACAATGAGCAGTTCTTC
CDR3aa: CASSRGTSDYNEQFF

j_gene: TRBJ2-5
v_gene: TRBV3-1
d_gene: .
abundance: many
CDR3nt: TGTGCCAGCAGCCAAGAAGGGTCAACGGGGGATTACCAAGAGACCCAGTACTTC
CDR3aa: CASSQEGSTGDYQETQYF

j_gene: TRBJ2-7
v_gene: TRBV18
d_gene: .
abundance: once
CDR3nt: TGTGCCAGCTCACTGTATACAACCGGTTACGAGCAGTACTTC
CDR3aa: CASSLYTTGYEQYF

j_gene: TRBJ2-6
v_gene: TRBV5-1
d_gene: .
abundance: many
CDR3nt: TGCGCCAGCTCTGGGCAGGGCGGATCTGGGGCCAACGTCCTGACTTTC
CDR3aa: CASSGQGGSGANVLTF

j_gene: TRBJ1-6
v_gene: TRBV5-6
d_gene: .
abundance: many
CDR3nt: TGTGCCAGCAGCTGGGGGGGGATTTATAATTCACCCCTCAACTTT
CDR3aa: CASSWGGIYNSPLNF

j_gene: TRBJ2-3
v_gene: TRBV10-3
d_gene: TRBD2
abundance: many
CDR3nt: TGTGCCATCAGTAGCGGGGGGGCAGGAGATACGCAGTATTTT
CDR3aa: CAISSGGAGDTQYF

j_gene: TRBJ2-7
v_gene: TRBV10-1
d_gene: .
abundance: many
CDR3nt: TGCGCCAGCAGTGAGGGAGGCGCCTACGAGCAGTACTTC
CDR3aa: CASSEGGAYEQYF

j_gene: TRBJ2-7
v_gene: TRBV3-1
d_gene: TRBD1
abundance: many
CDR3nt: TGTGCCAGCAGTCAAATGTTCGGACAGGCGTACGAGCAGTACTTC
CDR3aa: CASSQMFGQAYEQYF

j_gene: TRBJ2-3
v_gene: TRBV27
d_gene: TRBD1
abundance: many
CDR3nt: TGTGCCAGCAGTCCAGGACAGGGACCTAGCACAGATACGCAGTATTTT
CDR3aa: CASSPGQGPSTDTQYF

j_gene: TRBJ2-3
v_gene: TRBV4-1
d_gene: TRBD1
abundance: many
CDR3nt: TGCGCCAGCAGCCAAGGAGACAGGGGCCCCAGGGGGGATACGCAGTATTTT
CDR3aa: CASSQGDRGPRGDTQYF

j_gene: TRBJ2-1
v_gene: TRBV9
d_gene: TRBD2
abundance: many
CDR3nt: TGTGCCAGCAGCGTAGTCCTAGCGGGGAGAAATGAGCAGTTCTTC
CDR3aa: CASSVVLAGRNEQFF

j_gene: TRBJ1-1
v_gene: TRBV5-1
d_gene: .
abundance: many
CDR3nt: TGCGCCAGCAGCCCGGACGCGAACACTGAAGCTTTCTTT
CDR3aa: CASSPDANTEAFF

j_gene: TRBJ1-5
v_gene: TRBV9
d_gene: .
abundance: many
CDR3nt: TGTGCCAGCAGCGTTGACCCTGTAGGTAATCAGCCCCAGCATTTT
CDR3aa: CASSVDPVGNQPQHF

j_gene: TRBJ1-5
v_gene: TRBV7-3
d_gene: .
abundance: many
CDR3nt: TGTGCCAGCAGCTTAAACGCCAATCAGCCCCAGCATTTT
CDR3aa: CASSLNANQPQHF

j_gene: TRBJ1-1
v_gene: TRBV3-1
d_gene: .
abundance: many
CDR3nt: TGTGCCAGCAGCCAACAGACTATGAACACTGAAGCTTTCTTT
CDR3aa: CASSQQTMNTEAFF

j_gene: TRBJ2-7
v_gene: TRBV6-5
d_gene: TRBD1
abundance: many
CDR3nt: TGTGCCAGCAGTTATTCACCGGGACAGGGACCCTACGAGCAGTACTTC
CDR3aa: CASSYSPGQGPYEQYF

j_gene: TRBJ2-1
v_gene: TRBV12-3/TRBV12-4
d_gene: .
abundance: many
CDR3nt: TGTGCCAGCAGCGACTCGGGGCCTTACAATGAGCAGTTCTTC
CDR3aa: CASSDSGPYNEQFF

j_gene: TRBJ1-1
v_gene: TRBV6-6
d_gene: .
abundance: many
CDR3nt: TGTGCCAGCAGTTACAATGGGGATGCCACTGAAGCTTTCTTT
CDR3aa: CASSYNGDATEAFF

j_gene: TRBJ1-2
v_gene: TRBV7-8
d_gene: .
abundance: many
CDR3nt: TGTGCCAGCAGCTTAGCAGGGGCCGGCTATGGCTACACCTTC
CDR3aa: CASSLAGAGYGYTF

j_gene: TRBJ2-6
v_gene: TRBV4-1
d_gene: TRBD1
abundance: large
CDR3nt: TGCGCCAGCAGCCACCTTCCGGGACAGGGAAGGGCAGATGTCGTTGGGGCCAACGTCCTGACTTTC
CDR3aa: CASSHLPGQGRADVVGANVLTF

j_gene: TRBJ2-1
v_gene: TRBV20-1
d_gene: TRBD2
abundance: many
CDR3nt: TGCAGTGCTGTTAGCGGGGGGGCCAGTGAGCAGTTCTTC
CDR3aa: CSAVSGGASEQFF

j_gene: TRBJ2-4
v_gene: TRBV9
d_gene: TRBD1
abundance: few
CDR3nt: TGTGCCAGCAGCTCAATGGACAGGGCAGTGGAAATTCAGTACTTC
CDR3aa: CASSSMDRAVEIQYF

j_gene: TRBJ2-3
v_gene: TRBV7-2
d_gene: TRBD2
abundance: many
CDR3nt: TGTGCCAGCAGCTTCGGGGGGGCGAGCACAGATACGCAGTATTTT
CDR3aa: CASSFGGASTDTQYF

j_gene: TRBJ1-1
v_gene: TRBV29-1
d_gene: .
abundance: many
CDR3nt: TGCAGCGTTGAAGGGGGGGGAACTCTCACTGAAGCTTTCTTT
CDR3aa: CSVEGGGTLTEAFF

j_gene: TRBJ2-7
v_gene: TRBV11-1
d_gene: TRBD2
abundance: many
CDR3nt: TGTGCCAGCAGCTTAGCGCGACGGGGGGTCACGGTCGCCTACGAGCAGTACTTC
CDR3aa: CASSLARRGVTVAYEQYF